One sample yielded the 14 T cell receptor beta chains listed below, sequenced in a study of T-cell memory formation after mild COVID-19 (dated by TCRdb to the early 2020s). To prepare the library, 5' RACE was applied. The sequencer listed for this sample is Illumina NovaSeq 6000. TCRdb trimmed the raw reads at Q25, called clones with MiXCR and kept productive beta chains. Each entry merges the rows of one CDR3 protein and shows their most common DNA and genes. This sample comprises 400,000 to 500,000 distinct CDR3 sequences, over 15% of them detected only once. Together, the top ten hold 20% to 25% of the sample. The material sequenced was PBMCs or a T cell subset sorted from them (not recorded which). The receptors derive from a man between 18 and 29 years old who had mild COVID-19 (a few samples of this study predate the infection). The sample titles of this study are shuffled in the database, so cell type and time point are left out; the donor was told from shared clones.

The chain recombines TRBV28 with TRBJ1-1; 8 nucleotides match TRBD1. This CDR3 is 17 amino acids long. J lost 1 base, V lost 7 bases, and 14 bases had no gene match. Germline V gives CDR1 MDHEN, CDR2 SYDVKM. The CDR3 nucleotides read TGTGCCAGCACCGCTTACCGACAGGGGTCACCGAACACTGAAGCTTTCTTT. It is translated as CASTAYRQGSPNTEAFF.

Turning to this clonotype: Germline is not matched at one junction end, which may reflect a read error. The V gene is TRBV12-3 or TRBV12-4, the J gene TRBJ1-4; D is uncertain. The CDR3 covers 12 residues. The CDR3 protein is CASSLAGERRIF. The CDR3 DNA sequence: TGTGCCAGCAGTTTAGCTGGGGAGCGTCGGATTTTT.

This clonotype came up a few times. This chain links TRBV14 with TRBJ2-7, with 9 bases fitting TRBD1. From germline, CDR1 is SGHDN and CDR2 FVKESK. V lost 3 bases to trimming and J lost 5 bases; unmatched junction nucleotides: 5. The CDR3 is made up of 14 amino acids. In DNA, the CDR3 is TGTGCCAGCAGCCACCGGGACAGGGACCACGAGCAGTACTTC. Translated: CASSHRDRDHEQYF.

This clonotype was detected many times. V and J are TRBV12-3 or TRBV12-4 and TRBJ2-3; the match to TRBD2 covers 9 bases. With V trimmed by 5 bases and J by 4 bases, 7 bases remained unmatched. This CDR3 is built from 15 residues. The CDR3, as DNA: TGTGCCAGCAGTCAAGGCGGGAGGGCGCCAGATACGCAGTATTTT. It codes for CASSQGGRAPDTQYF.

This clonotype showed up just once. V and J are TRBV20-1 and TRBJ1-3; D not resolved. There are 15 residues in the CDR3. Germline lookup yields CDR1 DFQATT and CDR2 SNEGSKA (reference sequence). V lost 6 bases and J 2 bases, leaving 17 bases between the germline ends. For the CDR3, the DNA is TGCAGTGCCCACGGACTCGGAGGTACTGGAAACACCATATATTTT. It yields the protein CSAHGLGGTGNTIYF.

This clonotype was picked up a small number of times. The chain couples TRBV20-1 to TRBJ1-5; 8 bases are a match to TRBD1. V was pared by 3 bases and J by 2 bases, with 6 bases of the junction left unmatched. The germline CDR1 and CDR2 sequences are DFQATT and SNEGSKA (reference sequence). The length of the CDR3 is 15 residues. The CDR3 region is CSASPTGVGNQPQHF. The CDR3 DNA is TGCAGTGCTAGCCCGACAGGGGTTGGCAATCAGCCCCAGCATTTT.

There are a few counts of this clonotype. This chain joins TRBV4-1 and TRBJ1-2; 7 bases fit TRBD1. In germline, CDR1 is MGHRA, CDR2 YSYEKL. J gave up 4 bases and V 0 bases, and 5 bases lay outside the gene matches. CDR3 size: 15 residues. The CDR3 sequence: CASSQEDRLFYGYTF. The CDR3 DNA sequence: TGCGCCAGCAGCCAAGAGGACAGGCTATTCTATGGCTACACCTTC.

This clonotype appeared a few times. V is TRBV9 and J is TRBJ1-3, with a tentative D call TRBD1 (5 bases). Trimming took off 2 bases at V and 3 bases at J, with 9 bases between the two ends. Germline V gene data show CDR1 as SGDLS and CDR2 as YYNGEE. The CDR3 length is 14 residues. The CDR3 sequence is CASSVQGYGNTIYF. The CDR3 bases are TGTGCCAGCAGCGTTCAGGGTTATGGAAACACCATATATTTT.

This chain links TRBV12-5 with TRBJ1-3; 7 bases match TRBD1. V lost 5 bases and J lost 4; bases outside the gene matches: 8. CDR3 size: 15 residues. CDR1 and CDR2 from the germline V gene are LGHNT and FRNRAP. The CDR3 DNA reads as TGTGCTAGTGGTGTCTGGACAGGAGGAGGAAACACCATATATTTT. Translation gives CASGVWTGGGNTIYF.

This rearrangement joins TRBV12-3 or TRBV12-4 to TRBJ1-4; D is unresolved. The CDR3 spans 12 residues. V lost 2 bases and J lost 4, with 2 bases in between. The CDR3: CASSLFNEKLFF. CDR3 nucleotide sequence: TGTGCCAGCAGTTTATTTAATGAAAAACTGTTTTTT.

V gene TRBV29-1 combines with J gene TRBJ1-2, with 8 bases matching TRBD1. CDR1 and CDR2 from the germline V gene are SQVTM and ANQGSEA. This CDR3 contains 11 residues. The CDR3 region is CRADRGYGYTF. The CDR3 DNA is TGCAGAGCCGACAGGGGATATGGCTACACCTTC.

This clonotype was seen at least ten times. The chain links TRBV30 to TRBJ2-3; D remains unclear. From germline, CDR1 is GTSNPN and CDR2 SVGIG (reference sequence). V was cut by 1 base and J by 2 bases, with 7 bases left in between. The CDR3 has 13 residues. CDR3 bases: TGTGCCTGGAGTGGGGGAAACACAGATACGCAGTATTTT. Translated: CAWSGGNTDTQYF.

This clonotype was seen only a few times. The CDR3 is CASRPFPGINQPQHF. The CDR3 DNA sequence: TGTGCCAGCCGCCCCTTCCCAGGTATCAATCAGCCCCAGCATTTT. This sequence joins TRBV6-6 and TRBJ1-5; D not resolved. The germline gives CDR1 MNHNY, CDR2 SVGAGI (reference sequence). Trimming took 8 bases from V and 3 from J, leaving 17 bases between them. CDR3 size: 15 residues.

This sequence joins TRBV21-1 and TRBJ1-5; the table's D call, TRBD1, has no DNA check behind it. TRBV21-1 is a pseudogene. CDR3 length: 15 residues. The CDR3 bases are TGTGCCAGCAGCAAAGGAGGCAGGGGTAATCAGCCCCAGCATTTT. It translates to CASSKGGRGNQPQHF.